Sequencing of this TCR beta chain was carried out in a study of blood T cell repertoires in COVID-19. Turning to the study itself: COVID-19 samples, acute and convalescent, were from the United States, Italy and Spain. In each case, the material was cDNA or gDNA derived from T cells, B-cell-depleted T cells, or PBMCs.

The CDR3 runs 15 residues. Germline V gene data show CDR1 as SEHNR and CDR2 as FQNEAQ (reference sequence). V lost 3 bases to trimming and J lost 8 bases; unmatched junction nucleotides: 6. Original data processing: Amplification of reference gene primers provided the estimated nucleated cell counts. Using immunoSEQ multiplex PCR, the repertoire was profiled, and TCRdb retains in-frame clones only, with some absent. The V and J calls and clone size were taken over from that table, and D and trimming were inferred from the DNA. The repertoire consists of more than 95,000 clones, with about nine tenths occurring once and the leading ten covering 1.5% to 2%.

J is TRBJ1-4 and V is TRBV7-9; 10 bases fit TRBD1. The receptor comes from a human donor with active COVID-19. The donor label of this sample is uncertain. The sample was peripheral blood. The CDR3 loop is CASSFGDRGVEKLFF. As DNA, the CDR3 is TGTGCCAGCAGCTTCGGGGACAGGGGCGTCGAAAAACTGTTTTTT.